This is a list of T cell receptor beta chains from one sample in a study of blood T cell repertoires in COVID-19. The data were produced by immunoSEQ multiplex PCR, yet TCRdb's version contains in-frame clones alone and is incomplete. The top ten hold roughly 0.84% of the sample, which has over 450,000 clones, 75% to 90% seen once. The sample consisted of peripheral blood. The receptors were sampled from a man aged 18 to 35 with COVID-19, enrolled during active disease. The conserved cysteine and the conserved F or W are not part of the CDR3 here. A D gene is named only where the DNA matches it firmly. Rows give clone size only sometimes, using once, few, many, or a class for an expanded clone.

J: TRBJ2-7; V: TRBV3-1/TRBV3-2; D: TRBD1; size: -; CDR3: ASSRDSLTYEQY
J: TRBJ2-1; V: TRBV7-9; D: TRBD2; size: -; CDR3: ASSLLGTSGREFVDEQF
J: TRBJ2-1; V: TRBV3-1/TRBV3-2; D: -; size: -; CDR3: ASSHVNEQF
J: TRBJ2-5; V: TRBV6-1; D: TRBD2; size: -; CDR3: ASSDVAGGHGWETQY
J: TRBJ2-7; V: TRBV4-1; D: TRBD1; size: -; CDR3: ASSFDRVYEQY
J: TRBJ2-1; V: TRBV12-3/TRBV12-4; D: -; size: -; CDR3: ASITGWGEQF
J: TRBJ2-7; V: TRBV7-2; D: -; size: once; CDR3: ASSPDWNSYEQY
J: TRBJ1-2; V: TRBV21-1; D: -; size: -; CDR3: ASSTRRRTLSYGYT
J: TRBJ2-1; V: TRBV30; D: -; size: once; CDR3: AWSERESSEQF
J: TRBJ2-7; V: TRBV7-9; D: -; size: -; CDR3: ASSSEGVREQY
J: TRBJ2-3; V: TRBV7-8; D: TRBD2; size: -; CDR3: ASSLGTLAGLTDTQY
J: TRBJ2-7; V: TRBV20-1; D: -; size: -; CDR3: SALSLDKQY
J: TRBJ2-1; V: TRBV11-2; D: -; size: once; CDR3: ASSSSSYNEQF
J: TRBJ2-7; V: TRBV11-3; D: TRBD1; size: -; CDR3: ASSFGQGDEQY
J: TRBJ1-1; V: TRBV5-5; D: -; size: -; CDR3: ASTFRGQSTEAF
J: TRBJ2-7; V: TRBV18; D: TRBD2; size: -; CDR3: ASSRTSGIYEQY
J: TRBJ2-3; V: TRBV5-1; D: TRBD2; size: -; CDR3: ASSPLAGADTQY
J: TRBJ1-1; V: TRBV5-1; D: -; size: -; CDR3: ASRGRDEGTEAF
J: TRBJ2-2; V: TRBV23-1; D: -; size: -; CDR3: ASSRRALNTGELF
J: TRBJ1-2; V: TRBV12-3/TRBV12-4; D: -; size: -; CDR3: ASSLQGNYGYT
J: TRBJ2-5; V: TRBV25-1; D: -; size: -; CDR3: ASSEDGEGWGETQY
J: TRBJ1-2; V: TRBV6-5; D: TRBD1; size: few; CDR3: ASSQGTGDRYT
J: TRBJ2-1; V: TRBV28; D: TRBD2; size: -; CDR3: ASSLAGARVGEQF
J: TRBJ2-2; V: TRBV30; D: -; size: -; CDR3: AWSDTGIGELF
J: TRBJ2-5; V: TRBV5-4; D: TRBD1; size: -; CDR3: ASSLEQGAGTQY
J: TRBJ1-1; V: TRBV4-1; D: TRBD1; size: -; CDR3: ASSQAGTGISENTEAF
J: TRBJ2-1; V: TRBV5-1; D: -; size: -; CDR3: ASSLAVFSYNEQF
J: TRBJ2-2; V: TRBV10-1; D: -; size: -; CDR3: ASSESPQLDGELF
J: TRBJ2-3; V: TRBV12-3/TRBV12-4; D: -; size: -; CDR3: ASSPPTDTQY
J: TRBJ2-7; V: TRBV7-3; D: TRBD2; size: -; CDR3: ASSPGPGGSYEQY
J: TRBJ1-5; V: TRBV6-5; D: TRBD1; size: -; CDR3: ASSYATGRNQPQH
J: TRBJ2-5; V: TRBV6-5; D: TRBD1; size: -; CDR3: ASRSHRGREETQY
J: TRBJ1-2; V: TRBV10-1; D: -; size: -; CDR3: ASRMGRGSNYGYT
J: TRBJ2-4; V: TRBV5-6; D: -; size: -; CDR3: ASSLGGFKNIQY
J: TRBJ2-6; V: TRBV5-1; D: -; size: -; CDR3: ASTQGSTGANVLT
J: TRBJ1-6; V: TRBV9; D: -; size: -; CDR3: ASSSEGHPPLH